This entry lists 12 T cell receptor beta chains sequenced from one sample in a study of blood T cell repertoires in COVID-19. The repertoire was sequenced with immunoSEQ multiplex PCR; TCRdb's copy has only in-frame clones and lacks some. Among 9,500 to 10,000 clones, about three quarters were seen once, and the ten largest hold about a quarter. Sequencing was done on a sample of peripheral blood. The receptor set was obtained from a man aged 60-69 years with active COVID-19.

The CDR3 bases are TGTGCCAGCAGCCTAGGCGTGAACTCCTACGAGCAGTACTTC. It is translated as CASSLGVNSYEQYF. This chain uses TRBV7-9 with TRBJ2-7; D is undetermined. CDR3 length: 14 amino acids. Looked up from germline, CDR1 is SEHNR and CDR2 is FQNEAQ (reference sequence). Trimming left V 5 bases short and J 0 bases short, with 11 bases between.

V gene TRBV9 combines with J gene TRBJ1-1; TRBD1 agrees at 8 bases. Germline-derived CDR1 and CDR2 are SGDLS and YYNGEE. The CDR3 totals 15 residues. J was trimmed by 2 bases and V by 3 bases; bases with no gene match: 6. The CDR3 DNA sequence: TGTGCCAGCAGCGGAGGGACAGGACTAAACACTGAAGCTTTCTTT. It encodes CASSGGTGLNTEAFF.

The chain is built from TRBV18 and TRBJ2-1; TRBD2 matches 10 bases. Germline trimming cut 3 bases from V and 4 bases from J; bases unmatched to any gene: 12. CDR1 and CDR2 from the germline V gene are KGHSH and LQKENI. The CDR3 length is 18 residues. For the CDR3, the DNA is TGTGCCAGCTCACCCCTCGGGACAAAGACTAGCGGGTACAATGAGCAGTTCTTC. Residues: CASSPLGTKTSGYNEQFF. The entire variable domain, with the rest obtained from reference TRBV18 and TRBJ2-1, is as follows: NAGVMQNPRHLVRRRGQEARLRCSPMKGHSHVYWYRQLPEEGLKFMVYLQKENIIDESGMPKERFSAEFPKEGPSILRIQQVVRGDSAAYFCASSPLGTKTSGYNEQFFGPGTRLTVL.

The chain employs TRBV9 and TRBJ2-7; D unresolved. The CDR3 totals 14 residues. Germline CDR1 reads SGDLS; CDR2 reads YYNGEE. The V end was cut by 0 bases, the J end by 5 bases, with 12 bases between. The CDR3 coding sequence is TGTGCCAGCAGCGTAGGTCTAGATTTGGACGAGCAGTACTTC. Translation gives CASSVGLDLDEQYF.

The chain combines TRBV28 with TRBJ2-5; 7 bases map to TRBD2. The germline gives CDR1 MDHEN, CDR2 SYDVKM. The length of the CDR3 is 14 residues. The J segment lost 1 base and the V segment lost 5 bases, leaving 4 bases of the junction unmatched. In nucleotides, the CDR3 is TGTGCCAGCAGTGGGAGGGCCATCCAAGAGACCCAGTACTTC. This encodes CASSGRAIQETQYF.

The V gene is TRBV28, the J gene TRBJ2-1; D remains ambiguous. Germline values: CDR1 MDHEN, CDR2 SYDVKM. This CDR3 has 13 amino acids. V lost 8 bases and J lost 0, with 8 bases in between. CDR3 sequence: CASGLSSYNEQFF. CDR3 coding DNA: TGTGCCAGCGGTCTGAGCTCCTACAATGAGCAGTTCTTC.

V is TRBV11-2 and J is TRBJ2-1; TRBD2 aligns across 10 bases. The CDR3 sequence is 15 residues long. Germline V gene lookup returns CDR1 SGHAT and CDR2 FQNNGV. The trim removed 4 bases at V and 4 bases at J, leaving 4 bases unmatched. In DNA, the CDR3 is TGTGCCAGCAGCTCAGCGGGGGGGATTTACAATGAGCAGTTCTTC. Protein sequence: CASSSAGGIYNEQFF.

This chain's CDR3 is CATSVGTAAYNEQFF. The CDR3 nucleotides are TGTGCCACCAGTGTTGGGACTGCCGCCTACAATGAGCAGTTCTTC. The genes are TRBV24-1 and TRBJ2-1, with D perhaps TRBD2 (6 bases). Germline CDR1 reads KGHDR; CDR2 reads SFDVKD. The CDR3 length is 15 residues. The V gene lost 5 bases and the J gene lost 2 bases, with 12 bases spanning the gap.

J is TRBJ1-2 and V is TRBV10-3; unclear D gene. Germline V gene lookup returns CDR1 ENHRY and CDR2 SYGVKD. CDR3 length equals 15 residues. The V and J ends lost 0 bases and 8 bases respectively, with 16 bases between them. The DNA for the CDR3 is TGTGCCATCAGTGAGTCCGGGCCGTCACGGGGAGGCTACACCTTC. Its translation is CAISESGPSRGGYTF.

The J gene is TRBJ1-6, the V gene TRBV18; D might be TRBD1 (6 bases). Trimming pared 3 bases from V and 10 bases from J, leaving 19 bases between. The germline V gene has CDR1 KGHSH and CDR2 LQKENI. The CDR3 is made up of 16 amino acids. This CDR3 is CASSPDQSGGGSPLHF. The DNA for the CDR3 is TGTGCCAGCTCACCCGACCAAAGCGGGGGGGGCTCACCCCTCCACTTT.

The chain combines TRBV7-3 with TRBJ2-1; 9 bases fit TRBD2. V was pared by 1 base and J by 7 bases, with 2 bases of the junction left unmatched. The CDR3 is made up of 14 amino acids. The germline gives CDR1 SGHTA, CDR2 FQGTGA. The CDR3 protein is CASSLSGGANEQFF. CDR3 sequence (DNA): TGTGCCAGCAGCTTAAGCGGGGGGGCAAATGAGCAGTTCTTC.

This chain joins TRBV5-1 and TRBJ2-2, with D perhaps matching TRBD1 (6 bases). V lost 7 bases, J lost 6 bases, and 19 bases lay in between. The germline V gene encodes CDR1 SGHRS and CDR2 YFSETQ. The CDR3 covers 15 residues. Here the CDR3 DNA reads TGCGCCAGCTTTCTAAGAGACAGGTCCTCCGGGGAGCTGTTTTTT. It codes for CASFLRDRSSGELFF.